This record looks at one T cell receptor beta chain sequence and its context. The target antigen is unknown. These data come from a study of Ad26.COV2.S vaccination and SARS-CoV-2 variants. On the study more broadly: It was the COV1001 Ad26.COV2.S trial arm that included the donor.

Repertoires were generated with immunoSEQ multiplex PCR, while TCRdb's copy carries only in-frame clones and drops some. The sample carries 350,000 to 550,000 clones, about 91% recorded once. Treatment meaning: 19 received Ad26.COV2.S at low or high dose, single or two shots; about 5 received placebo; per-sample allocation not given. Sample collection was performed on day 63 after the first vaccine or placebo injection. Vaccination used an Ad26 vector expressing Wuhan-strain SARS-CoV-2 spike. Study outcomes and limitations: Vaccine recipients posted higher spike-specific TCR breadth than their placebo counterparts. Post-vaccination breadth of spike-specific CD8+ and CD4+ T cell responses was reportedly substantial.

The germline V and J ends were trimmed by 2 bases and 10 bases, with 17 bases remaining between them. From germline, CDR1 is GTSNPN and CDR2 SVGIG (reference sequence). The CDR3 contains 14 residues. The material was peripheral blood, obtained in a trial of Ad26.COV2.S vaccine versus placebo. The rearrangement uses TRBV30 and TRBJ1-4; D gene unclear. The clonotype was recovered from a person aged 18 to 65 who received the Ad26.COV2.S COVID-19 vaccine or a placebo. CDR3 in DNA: TGTGCCTGGAGTCGAATTGGGGTAGGCGGAAAACTGTTTTTT. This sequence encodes CAWSRIGVGGKLFF.